This T cell receptor beta chain is from a study of beta chain features in type 1 diabetes. General study findings and limits: The question left open here concerned HLA type influencing TCRB rearrangement. Shortening that was moderate but significant affected the TCRB CDR3s of Type 1 diabetes patients in all four CD4+ subsets. Equally in patients and controls, PCR might preferentially amplify shorter templates. An over-representation of cells with high TCR expression could result from cDNA sequencing.

Expressed TCRB transcripts got sequenced, as all isolated RNA was reverse transcribed. TCRdb's table, derived via immunoSEQ multiplex PCR, lists solely in-frame clones and lacks some. The sample carries about 300,000 clones, 13% recorded once. Germline V lookup: CDR1 KGHSH, CDR2 LQKENI. This CDR3 spans 15 amino acids. Germline trimming cut 4 bases from V and 2 bases from J; bases unmatched to any gene: 6. Regarding this clone: Its target is unknown.

The source material was naive CD4+ T cells from blood. The rearrangement links TRBV18 to TRBJ2-7; 9 bases line up with TRBD1. This receptor was obtained from a woman aged 18 to 35 with type 1 diabetes. CDR3 in DNA: TGTGCCAGCTCACTTGGACAGGGGACCACCTACGAGCAGTACTTC. Its translation: CASSLGQGTTYEQYF.